The clone carrying this T cell receptor (beta chain) appeared many times. Trimming removed 3 bases from V and 7 bases from J, with 24 bases in between. The CDR3 loop spans 17 amino acids. This sample was included in a study of neurological immune-mediated disorders. In TCRdb, the 5' RACE reads were re-called with MiXCR into one record per CDR3 protein. The data contain 75,000 to 90,000 distinct CDR3 sequences, about 9.4% of them singletons. This sequence was found in a man aged 40-55 years in good health. The J gene is TRBJ1-1, the V gene TRBV12-3 or TRBV12-4, with a possible D match to TRBD1 (5 bases). Material for sequencing was PBMCs. The CDR3 reads CASSFSQYSGIPLEAFF. The CDR3 nucleotides are TGTGCCAGCAGTTTCTCCCAATACTCAGGGATCCCACTTGAAGCTTTCTTT.